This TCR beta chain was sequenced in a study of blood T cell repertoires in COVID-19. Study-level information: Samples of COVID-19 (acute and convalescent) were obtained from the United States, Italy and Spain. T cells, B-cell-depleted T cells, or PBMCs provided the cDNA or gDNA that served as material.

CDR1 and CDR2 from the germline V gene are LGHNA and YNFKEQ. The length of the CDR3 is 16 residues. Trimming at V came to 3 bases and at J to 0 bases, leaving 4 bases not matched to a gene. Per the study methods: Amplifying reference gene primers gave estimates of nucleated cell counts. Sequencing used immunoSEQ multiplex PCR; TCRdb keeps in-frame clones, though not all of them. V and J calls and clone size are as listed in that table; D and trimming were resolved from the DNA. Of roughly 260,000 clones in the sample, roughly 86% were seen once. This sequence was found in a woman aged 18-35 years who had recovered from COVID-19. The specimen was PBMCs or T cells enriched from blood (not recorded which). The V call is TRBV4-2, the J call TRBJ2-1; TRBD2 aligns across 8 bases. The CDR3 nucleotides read TGTGCCAGCAGCCATACTAGCGGAAGCTCCTACAATGAGCAGTTCTTC. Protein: CASSHTSGSSYNEQFF.